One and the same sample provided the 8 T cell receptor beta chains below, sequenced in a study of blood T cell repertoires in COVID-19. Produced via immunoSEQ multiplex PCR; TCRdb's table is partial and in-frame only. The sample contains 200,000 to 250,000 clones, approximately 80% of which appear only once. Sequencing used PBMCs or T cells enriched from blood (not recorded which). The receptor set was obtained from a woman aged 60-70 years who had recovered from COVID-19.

Here the CDR3 reads CASSQDYRRGGPNEQFF. The CDR3 DNA is TGCGCCAGCAGCCAAGATTACCGGCGGGGGGGCCCAAATGAGCAGTTCTTC. The chain has TRBV4-3 and TRBJ2-1; 9 bases fit TRBD2. Germline loops: CDR1 LGHNA, CDR2 YSLEER. V dropped 0 bases and J dropped 7; count of bases not matched to a gene: 10. The CDR3 totals 17 residues.

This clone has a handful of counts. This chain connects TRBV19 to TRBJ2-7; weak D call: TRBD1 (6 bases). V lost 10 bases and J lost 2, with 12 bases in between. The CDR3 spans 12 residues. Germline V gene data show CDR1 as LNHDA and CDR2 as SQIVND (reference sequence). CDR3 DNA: TGTGCCACCAAGCAGGGGCCCTACGAGCAGTACTTC. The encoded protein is CATKQGPYEQYF.

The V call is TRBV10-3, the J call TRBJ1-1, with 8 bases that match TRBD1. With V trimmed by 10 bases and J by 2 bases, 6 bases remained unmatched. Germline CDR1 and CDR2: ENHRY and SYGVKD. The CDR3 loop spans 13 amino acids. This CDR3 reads CATSQGANTEAFF. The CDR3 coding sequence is TGTGCCACTTCTCAGGGGGCCAACACTGAAGCTTTCTTT.

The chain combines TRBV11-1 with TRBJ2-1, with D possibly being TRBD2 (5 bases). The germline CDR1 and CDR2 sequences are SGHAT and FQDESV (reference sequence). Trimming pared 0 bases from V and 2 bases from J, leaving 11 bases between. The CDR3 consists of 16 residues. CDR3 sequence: CASSLALSGTYNEQFF. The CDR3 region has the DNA TGTGCCAGCAGCTTAGCGCTCAGCGGAACCTACAATGAGCAGTTCTTC.

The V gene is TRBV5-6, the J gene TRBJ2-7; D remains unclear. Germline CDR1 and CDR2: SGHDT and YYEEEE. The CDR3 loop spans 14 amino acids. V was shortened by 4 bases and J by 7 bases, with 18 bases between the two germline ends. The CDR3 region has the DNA TGTGCCAGCAGCCATTATAGGAGTTCGAGTGAGCAGTACTTC. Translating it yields CASSHYRSSSEQYF.

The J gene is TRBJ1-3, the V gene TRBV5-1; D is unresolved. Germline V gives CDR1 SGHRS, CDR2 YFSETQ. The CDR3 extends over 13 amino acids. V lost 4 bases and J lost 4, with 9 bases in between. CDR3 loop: CASSPAVGNTIYF. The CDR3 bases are TGCGCCAGCAGCCCGGCGGTCGGAAACACCATATATTTT.

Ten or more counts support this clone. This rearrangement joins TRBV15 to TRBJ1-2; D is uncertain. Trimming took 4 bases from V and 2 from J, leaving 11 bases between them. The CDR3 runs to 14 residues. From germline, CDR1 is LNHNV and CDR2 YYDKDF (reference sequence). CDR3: CATSNGAMNYGYTF. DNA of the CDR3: TGTGCCACCAGCAACGGTGCCATGAACTATGGCTACACCTTC. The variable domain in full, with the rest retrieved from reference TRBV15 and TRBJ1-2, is DAMVIQNPRYQVTQFGKPVTLSCSQTLNHNVMYWYQQKSSQAPKLLFHYYDKDFNNEADTPDNFQSRRPNTSFCFLDIRSPGLGDTAMYLCATSNGAMNYGYTFGSGTRLTVV.

The CDR3 sequence: CASSLIRSNYGYTF. As DNA, the CDR3 is TGTGCCAGCAGCCTAATCCGATCTAACTATGGCTACACCTTC. J is TRBJ1-2 and V is TRBV7-9; D is unclear. CDR1 and CDR2 from the germline V gene are SEHNR and FQNEAQ (reference sequence). The CDR3 runs to 14 residues. V was clipped by 5 bases and J by 0 bases, with 10 bases between them.